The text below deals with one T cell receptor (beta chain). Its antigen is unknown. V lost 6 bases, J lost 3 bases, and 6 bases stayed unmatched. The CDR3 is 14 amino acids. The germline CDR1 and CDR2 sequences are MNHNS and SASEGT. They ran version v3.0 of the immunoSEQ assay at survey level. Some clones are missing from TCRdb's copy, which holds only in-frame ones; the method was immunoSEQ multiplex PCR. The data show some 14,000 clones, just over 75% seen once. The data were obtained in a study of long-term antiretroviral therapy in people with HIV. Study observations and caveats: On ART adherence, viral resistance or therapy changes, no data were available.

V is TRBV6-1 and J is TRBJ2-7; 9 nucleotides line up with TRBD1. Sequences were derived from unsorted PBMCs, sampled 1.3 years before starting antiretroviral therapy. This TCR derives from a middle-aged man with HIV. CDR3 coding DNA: TGTGCCAGCAGCCGGGACAGGGCTGGCTACGAGCAGTACTTC. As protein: CASSRDRAGYEQYF.